This T cell receptor (beta chain) was sequenced during a study of tumor-infiltrating lymphocytes in oesophageal squamous cell carcinoma. Each CDR3 protein is one row after TCRdb ran MiXCR on the PCR reads. The table records 21,000 or so distinct CDR3 sequences, more than 30% of them present only once. This clonotype counts as medium-sized (0.01 to 0.1%). This sequence originates from a male donor with esophageal squamous cell carcinoma. The sample was esophageal tumor tissue.

CDR3 DNA: TGTGCCAGCAGCCTAAACCAGGCAGGGAACAATCAGCCCCAGCATTTT. This codes for CASSLNQAGNNQPQHF. The chain employs TRBV7-2 and TRBJ1-5; D perhaps matches TRBD1 (5 bases). The CDR3 totals 16 residues. Trimming removed 5 bases at V and 3 bases at J, with 17 bases between. CDR1 and CDR2 from the germline V gene are SGHTA and FQGNSA.